A single T cell receptor (beta chain) is shown here with its context. Its antigen is still unknown. The data derive from a study of cytomegalovirus exposure and HLA in healthy donors. Study-level findings and limits: Rarity marked most TCR sequences, yet some public TCRs occurred in many donors. A later analysis linked about 17,000 TCR beta sequences to HLA alleles at 0.05 false discovery rate. Reports described diagnosis of cytomegalovirus status by the classifier as highly specific and sensitive. Immune exposure was documented only through CMV serostatus.

The PCR was carried out with 60 Vbeta primers and 13 Jbeta primers. Measured with immunoSEQ multiplex PCR; TCRdb has only the in-frame clones, and not every one. Its table records 100,000 to 150,000 clones. Germline values: CDR1 SGHRS, CDR2 YFSETQ. This CDR3 is 15 amino acids long. After removal of 4 bases from V and 7 bases from J, the junction contained 9 bases not matched to a gene. Sequencing used PBMCs. The chain recombines TRBV5-1 with TRBJ1-5, with 9 bases identical to TRBD1. This TCR derives from a woman in her forties in good health and CMV-seronegative. CDR3 sequence reads: CASSPSTGGGQPQHF. CDR3 nucleotides: TGCGCCAGCAGCCCATCCACAGGGGGCGGGCAGCCCCAGCATTTT.